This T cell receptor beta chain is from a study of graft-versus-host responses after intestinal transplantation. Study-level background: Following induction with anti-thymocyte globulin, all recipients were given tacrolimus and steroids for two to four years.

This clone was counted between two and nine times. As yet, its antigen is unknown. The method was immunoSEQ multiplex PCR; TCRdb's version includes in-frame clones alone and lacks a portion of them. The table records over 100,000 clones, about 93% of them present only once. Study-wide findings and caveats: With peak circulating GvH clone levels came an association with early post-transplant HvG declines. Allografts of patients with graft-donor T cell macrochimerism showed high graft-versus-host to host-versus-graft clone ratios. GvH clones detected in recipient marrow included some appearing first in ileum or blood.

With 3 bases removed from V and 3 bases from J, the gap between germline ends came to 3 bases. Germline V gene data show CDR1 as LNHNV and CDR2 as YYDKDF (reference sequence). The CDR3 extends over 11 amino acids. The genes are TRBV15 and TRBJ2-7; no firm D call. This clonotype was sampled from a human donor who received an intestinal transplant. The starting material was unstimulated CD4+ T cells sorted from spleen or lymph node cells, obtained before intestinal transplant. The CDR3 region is CATSRGYEQYF. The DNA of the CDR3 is TGTGCCACCAGCAGGGGCTACGAGCAGTACTTC.